The 4 T cell receptor beta chains listed next were all sequenced from one sample in a study of shared clonotypes between healthy human individuals. Using immunoSEQ multiplex PCR, the repertoire was profiled, and TCRdb retains in-frame clones only, with some absent. The repertoire holds around 2.1 million clones, with approximately 95% as singletons. Specimen: naive CD4+ T cells sorted from blood. The sample's subset: CD45RA+ positively selected. The receptors shown here come from a young man in good health.

This clone was recorded only once. CDR3 coding DNA: TGTGCCACCAGCAGAGATCTGTGGGACAGGGGACGCGCTGGGGCACCTTCAACTAGCTATGGCTACACCTTC. Translation gives CATSRDLWDRGRAGAPSTSYGYTF. The rearrangement uses TRBV15 and TRBJ1-2; 10 bases agree with TRBD1. The CDR3 length is 24 residues. V shed 0 bases and J 4 bases; nucleotides not matched to a gene: 29. Germline loops: CDR1 LNHNV, CDR2 YYDKDF (reference sequence).

The rearrangement uses TRBV7-2 and TRBJ1-6, with D unresolved. The CDR3 length is 14 residues. Germline assignment: CDR1 SGHTA and CDR2 FQGNSA. Trimming took 5 bases from V and 6 from J, leaving 11 bases between them. The chain's CDR3 is CASSHPTFNSPLHF. The CDR3 DNA is TGTGCCAGCAGCCACCCTACTTTTAATTCACCCCTCCACTTT.

This sequence joins TRBV5-6 and TRBJ1-2; 11 nucleotides agree with TRBD1. This CDR3 comprises 16 residues. V gave up 4 bases and J gave up 3 bases; unmatched junction bases: 8. Germline values: CDR1 SGHDT, CDR2 YYEEEE. CDR3 region: CASSPGTGGVDYGYTF. The CDR3 DNA reads TGTGCCAGCAGCCCCGGGACAGGGGGAGTGGACTATGGCTACACCTTC.

V usage is TRBV30 and J usage is TRBJ1-4; D call uncertain. Germline CDR1 is GTSNPN and CDR2 is SVGIG (reference sequence). V was cut by 0 bases and J by 0 bases, with 14 bases left in between. CDR3 length: 17 amino acids. In DNA, the CDR3 is TGTGCCTGGAGTGTACCGAATACGGTCCCAACTAATGAAAAACTGTTTTTT. It yields the protein CAWSVPNTVPTNEKLFF.